This T cell receptor (beta chain) comes out of a study of OX40 agonist ivuxolimab in advanced cancers. The wider study: Given to patients was ivuxolimab, an agonistic anti-OX40 (CD134) antibody. In three patients, partial responses were observed, one with hepatocellular carcinoma and two with cutaneous melanoma.

Study-level findings and limits: Expanded clones were, on average, more numerous in CD8+ T cells than in CD4+.

As to this clone: Its antigen is still unknown.

Here immunoSEQ multiplex PCR was the method, and the copy in TCRdb shows in-frame clones only, minus some. The profile shows around 37,000 clones, 81% of them singletons. The sequences come from CD4+ or CD8+ T cells sorted from blood, collected in a trial of the OX40 agonist ivuxolimab. The TCR was taken from an adult with an advanced solid tumor such as melanoma, head and neck, liver or kidney cancer.

CDR3 coding DNA: TGTGCCAGCAGCCTAAGGACAGGGCCCAATGAGCAGTTCTTC. This codes for CASSLRTGPNEQFF. The rearrangement uses TRBV13 and TRBJ2-1, with 8 bases lining up with TRBD1. J was trimmed by 6 bases and V by 5 bases; bases with no gene match: 6. The CDR3 runs to 14 residues. The V gene's germline CDR1 is PRHDT and CDR2 FYEKMQ (reference sequence).